This T cell receptor beta chain was recorded in a study of beta chain features in type 1 diabetes. Every donor had blood drawn once into heparin, about 116 mL on average. The J segment lost 4 bases and the V segment lost 4 bases, leaving 13 bases of the junction unmatched. The germline gives CDR1 SGHDN, CDR2 FVKESK. The CDR3 consists of 17 residues. The sequenced template was cDNA made from the entire isolated RNA. Assay used: immunoSEQ multiplex PCR; TCRdb lists only in-frame clones, some missing. The repertoire holds under 300,000 clones, around 25% seen once, with approximately 0.011% in the top ten. On this clone itself: Its antigen is not identified.

Overall study results and limits: All four CD4+ subsets from Type 1 diabetes patients carried moderately but significantly shorter TCRB CDR3s. Among type 1 diabetes patients, VDJ junctions had fewer insertions and more deletions.

Sequencing was performed on naive CD4+ T cells from blood. V and J are TRBV14 and TRBJ2-1; 7 bases are a match to TRBD2. The TCR comes from a woman under 40 with type 1 diabetes. The chain's CDR3 is CASSPRRLAPGYNEQFF. The CDR3 region has the DNA TGTGCCAGCAGCCCCCGACGACTAGCACCAGGATACAATGAGCAGTTCTTC.